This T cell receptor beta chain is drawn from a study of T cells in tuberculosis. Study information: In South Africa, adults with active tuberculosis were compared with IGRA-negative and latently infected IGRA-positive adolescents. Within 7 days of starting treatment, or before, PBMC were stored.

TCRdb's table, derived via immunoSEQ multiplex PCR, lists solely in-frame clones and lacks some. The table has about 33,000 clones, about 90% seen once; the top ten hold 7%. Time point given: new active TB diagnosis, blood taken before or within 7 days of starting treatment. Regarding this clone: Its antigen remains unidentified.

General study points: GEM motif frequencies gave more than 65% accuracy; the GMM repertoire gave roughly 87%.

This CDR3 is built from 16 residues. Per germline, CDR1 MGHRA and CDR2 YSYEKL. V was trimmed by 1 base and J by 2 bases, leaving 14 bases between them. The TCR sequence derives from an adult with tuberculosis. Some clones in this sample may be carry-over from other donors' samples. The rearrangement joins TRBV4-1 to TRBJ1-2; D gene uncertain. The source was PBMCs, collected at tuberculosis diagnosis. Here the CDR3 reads CASSQAFSGMNYGYTF. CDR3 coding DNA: TGCGCCAGCAGCCAAGCTTTCAGCGGGATGAACTATGGCTACACCTTC.